Listed here are 18 T cell receptor beta chains from one sample, sequenced in a study of shared clonotypes between healthy human individuals. Naive CD8 cells lacked CD45RO, underwent positive selection for CCR7 and left out terminally differentiated effector memory CD45RA+ cells. The repertoire was sequenced with immunoSEQ multiplex PCR; TCRdb's copy has only in-frame clones and lacks some. The table lists about 2,200,000 clones, about 93% of them singletons, with about 1.8% in the top ten. Source material: naive CD8+ T cells from PBMCs. These receptor sequences come from a man younger than 35 in good health. Some clones in this sample may be carry-over from other donors' samples.

This chain connects TRBV28 to TRBJ2-2; perhaps TRBD2 as D (6 bases). CDR3 size: 16 residues. CDR1 is MDHEN and CDR2 is SYDVKM in the germline V gene. Trimming took 3 bases from V and 4 from J, leaving 15 bases between them. Here the CDR3 reads CASSFYPGDGTGELFF. The DNA of the CDR3 is TGTGCCAGCAGTTTTTATCCGGGGGATGGCACCGGGGAGCTGTTTTTT.

The rearrangement links TRBV7-9 to TRBJ2-1, with TRBD1 identical over 7 bases. Germline V gene lookup returns CDR1 SEHNR and CDR2 FQNEAQ (reference sequence). V shed 3 bases, J shed 1 base, and the junction held 12 bases outside the gene matches. The CDR3 totals 18 residues. The CDR3 DNA reads TGTGCCAGCAGCTTTCCGAGGGGGCCCCTGTTATCCTACAATGAGCAGTTCTTC. Translating gives CASSFPRGPLLSYNEQFF.

This clone was detected a few times. At the DNA level, this CDR3 is encoded by other sequences in the same sample as well. The rearrangement uses TRBV7-2 and TRBJ2-7; D remains ambiguous. V lost 2 bases to trimming and J lost 0 bases, with 5 bases between them. The CDR3 length is 13 residues. Germline loops: CDR1 SGHTA, CDR2 FQGNSA. CDR3 sequence reads: CASSLLDSYEQYF. The CDR3 DNA is TGTGCCAGCAGCTTACTTGACTCCTACGAGCAGTACTTC. The entire variable domain, with the rest obtained from reference TRBV7-2 and TRBJ2-7, is as follows: GAGVSQSPSNKVTEKGKDVELRCDPISGHTALYWYRQSLGQGLEFLIYFQGNSAPDKSGLPSDRFSAERTGGSVSTLTIQRTQQEDSAVYLCASSLLDSYEQYFGPGTRLTVT.

In regard to this clone: In the same sample, other DNA sequences code for this CDR3. The chain couples TRBV27 to TRBJ2-1, with 7 bases fitting TRBD1. V lost 6 bases to trimming and J lost 2 bases; unmatched junction nucleotides: 4. CDR1 and CDR2 (germline): MNHEY, SMNVEV (reference sequence). The CDR3 runs to 14 residues. CDR3 bases: TGTGCCAGCAGCCCGGGACAGACCTACAATGAGCAGTTCTTC. Translated, it gives CASSPGQTYNEQFF.

V and J are TRBV7-2 and TRBJ1-4; tentative D call: TRBD1 (6 bases). Trimming removed 1 base at V and 7 bases at J, with 13 bases between. From germline, CDR1 is SGHTA and CDR2 FQGNSA. The CDR3 totals 15 residues. The CDR3 DNA sequence: TGTGCCAGCAGCTTAGAGACAGGCAAGGGTGAAAAACTGTTTTTT. It is translated as CASSLETGKGEKLFF.

This rearrangement joins TRBV29-1 to TRBJ2-6, with D perhaps being TRBD1 or TRBD2 (5 bases each). Germline V gene data show CDR1 as SQVTM and CDR2 as ANQGSEA. Trimming removed 7 bases from V and 3 bases from J, with 22 bases in between. The CDR3 totals 17 residues. CDR3 loop: CSAWLMGPHSGANVLTF. In DNA, the CDR3 is TGCAGCGCCTGGCTAATGGGACCCCATAGTGGGGCCAACGTCCTGACTTTC.

V gene TRBV29-1 combines with J gene TRBJ2-3, with 9 positions matching TRBD1. Germline V gene sequence: CDR1 SQVTM, CDR2 ANQGSEA. V lost 7 bases, J lost 4 bases, and 6 bases stayed unmatched. The CDR3 has 13 amino acids. The CDR3 coding sequence is TGCAGCGGAACTACAGGGGGCCCAGATACGCAGTATTTT. Translated, it gives CSGTTGGPDTQYF.

This chain connects TRBV14 to TRBJ2-7, with 9 bases aligning to TRBD1. The V gene's germline CDR1 is SGHDN and CDR2 FVKESK. Trimming removed 1 base from V and 6 bases from J; junction bases left unmatched: 7. This CDR3 has 15 residues. In DNA, the CDR3 is TGTGCCAGCAGCCAAGCAGGACAGGGGACGGGCGAGCAGTACTTC. This codes for CASSQAGQGTGEQYF.

The CDR3 loop reads CASSLSAGTSYNEQFF. CDR3 sequence (DNA): TGTGCCAGCAGTTTATCGGCGGGAACCTCCTACAATGAGCAGTTCTTC. V is TRBV27 and J is TRBJ2-1; weak D call: TRBD2 (6 bases). The CDR3 totals 16 residues. Germline CDR1 reads MNHEY; CDR2 reads SMNVEV (reference sequence). Trimming took off 0 bases at V and 0 bases at J, with 9 bases between the two ends.

The V call is TRBV4-3, the J call TRBJ2-1; 7 nucleotides align to TRBD2. Per the germline V gene, CDR1 is LGHNA and CDR2 is YSLEER. The CDR3 sequence is 17 residues long. With 0 bases clipped from V and 6 bases from J, the junction kept 11 bases outside the gene matches. The CDR3 loop reads CASSQDLLREVFNEQFF. The DNA for the CDR3 is TGCGCCAGCAGCCAAGATCTTCTTCGGGAGGTATTCAATGAGCAGTTCTTC.

V gene TRBV27 combines with J gene TRBJ2-7; D is unresolved. V lost 4 bases to trimming and J lost 6 bases, with 10 bases between them. This CDR3 has 12 amino acids. Looked up from germline, CDR1 is MNHEY and CDR2 is SMNVEV (reference sequence). DNA of the CDR3: TGTGCCAGCAGTTCCCCTGGGCCCGAGCAGTACTTC. It is translated as CASSSPGPEQYF.

The CDR3 nucleotides are TGTGCCAGCAGCCCCTTGACTAGCGGGAGCGTAAATGAGCAGTTCTTC. This translates into CASSPLTSGSVNEQFF. The chain carries TRBV7-6 and TRBJ2-1; 12 nucleotides align to TRBD2. Germline CDR1 SGHVS, CDR2 FNYEAQ. This CDR3 is built from 16 residues. V shed 5 bases and J 7 bases; nucleotides not matched to a gene: 9. Together with reference TRBV7-6 and TRBJ2-1, the CDR3 gives the full variable domain: GAGVSQSPRYKVTKRGQDVALRCDPISGHVSLYWYRQALGQGPEFLTYFNYEAQQDKSGLPNDRFSAERPEGSISTLTIQRTEQRDSAMYRCASSPLTSGSVNEQFFGPGTRLTVL.

The chain has TRBV6-5 and TRBJ2-2, with D perhaps TRBD2 (6 bases). The V gene lost 2 bases and the J gene lost 6 bases, with 13 bases spanning the gap. This CDR3 comprises 15 residues. Germline CDR1 reads MNHEY; CDR2 reads SVGAGI. The CDR3 spells CASSYPGLRSGELFF. The CDR3 DNA sequence: TGTGCCAGCAGTTACCCGGGACTGAGGTCCGGGGAGCTGTTTTTT.

The V and J genes are TRBV30 and TRBJ2-2, with D possibly being TRBD1 or TRBD2 (5 bases each). Germline CDR1 and CDR2: GTSNPN and SVGIG (reference sequence). The CDR3 sequence is 17 residues long. V was trimmed by 7 bases and J by 1 base, leaving 22 bases between them. The CDR3 sequence is CALTPAYRDGNTGELFF. In nucleotides, the CDR3 is TGTGCCTTAACGCCCGCATACCGGGACGGGAACACCGGGGAGCTGTTTTTT. The full variable domain, completed using reference TRBV30 and TRBJ2-2, is SQTIHQWPATLVQPVGSPLSLECTVEGTSNPNLYWYRQAAGRGLQLLFYSVGIGQISSEVPQNLSASRPQDRQFILSSKKLLLSDSGFYLCALTPAYRDGNTGELFFGEGSRLTVL.

V and J are TRBV5-1 and TRBJ2-5; possibly TRBD2 for D (5 bases). Germline CDR1 SGHRS, CDR2 YFSETQ. Trimming pared 4 bases from V and 2 bases from J, leaving 15 bases between. This CDR3 comprises 15 residues. Here the CDR3 reads CASSPLGNPQETQYF. In DNA, the CDR3 is TGCGCCAGCAGCCCGCTCGGGAACCCACAAGAGACCCAGTACTTC.

The chain has TRBV5-1 and TRBJ1-1; TRBD1 might be the D (6 bases). In germline, CDR1 is SGHRS, CDR2 YFSETQ. The V gene lost 0 bases and the J gene lost 1 base, with 10 bases spanning the gap. The CDR3 covers 15 residues. The CDR3 DNA is TGCGCCAGCAGCTTGGCCTCGGACAGGAACACTGAAGCTTTCTTT. Translating it yields CASSLASDRNTEAFF.

In its sample, this clone was seen a few times. The identical CDR3 is also encoded by other nucleotide sequences in the sample. The CDR3 loop is CASSVGGSNQPQHF. The CDR3 coding sequence is TGTGCCAGCAGCGTCGGAGGTAGCAATCAGCCCCAGCATTTT. V and J are TRBV9 and TRBJ1-5; D ambiguous. This CDR3 has 14 residues. V was cut by 2 bases and J by 0 bases, with 6 bases left in between. Looked up from germline, CDR1 is SGDLS and CDR2 is YYNGEE. The variable domain in full, completed from reference TRBV9 and TRBJ1-5, reads DSGVTQTPKHLITATGQRVTLRCSPRSGDLSVYWYQQSLDQGLQFLIQYYNGEERAKGNILERFSAQQFPDLHSELNLSSLELGDSALYFCASSVGGSNQPQHFGDGTRLSIL.

The gene calls are TRBV11-2 and TRBJ1-1; D may be TRBD1 (6 bases). Trimming took off 5 bases at V and 5 bases at J, with 12 bases between the two ends. Germline-derived CDR1 and CDR2 are SGHAT and FQNNGV. This CDR3 has 13 amino acids. The chain's CDR3 is CASSGRQDTEAFF. The CDR3 DNA reads TGTGCCAGCAGCGGGCGACAGGATACTGAAGCTTTCTTT.